This passage covers 21 T cell receptor beta chains from one sample sequenced in a study of shared clonotypes between healthy human individuals. CD8 cells classed as naive were CD45RO-negative and positively selected for CCR7, excluding terminally differentiated effector memory CD45RA+ cells. Generated by immunoSEQ multiplex PCR, the TCRdb table keeps only in-frame clones and is missing some. The sample consists of hundreds of thousands of clones, approximately 96% of them appearing once. The specimen was naive CD8+ T cells sorted from blood. The receptors here all came from a woman aged 30 to 39 in good health.

The chain carries TRBV28 and TRBJ2-7, with 8 bases identical to TRBD1. Per the germline V gene, CDR1 is MDHEN and CDR2 is SYDVKM. CDR3 length: 14 amino acids. V was pared by 7 bases and J by 2 bases, with 7 bases of the junction left unmatched. In DNA, the CDR3 is TGTGCCAGCAATGACAGGGGTCGGGCCTACGAGCAGTACTTC. Translating it yields CASNDRGRAYEQYF.

The chain recombines TRBV10-3 with TRBJ1-2; D gene unclear. CDR3 length: 14 amino acids. V lost 0 bases, J lost 7 bases, and 12 bases lay in between. The germline V gene encodes CDR1 ENHRY and CDR2 SYGVKD. The CDR3 is CAISESPGLSGYTF. CDR3 bases: TGTGCCATCAGTGAGTCGCCGGGTCTCTCTGGCTACACCTTC.

This chain joins TRBV5-4 and TRBJ1-4; no reliable D call. The V gene lost 4 bases and the J gene lost 8 bases, with 12 bases spanning the gap. CDR1 is SGHNT and CDR2 is YYREEE in the germline V gene (reference sequence). The CDR3 is 13 residues long. The CDR3: CASSEYNAEKLFF. The CDR3 DNA reads as TGTGCCAGCAGCGAATATAATGCGGAAAAACTGTTTTTT.

The rearrangement joins TRBV28 to TRBJ2-7, with TRBD2 identical over 7 bases. CDR3 size: 13 residues. The junction had 3 bases not matched to a gene; V was cut back by 3 bases and J by 4 bases. The germline gives CDR1 MDHEN, CDR2 SYDVKM. CDR3 DNA sequence: TGTGCCAGCAGTTTCGCTAGCGGTTACGAGCAGTACTTC. Amino acids: CASSFASGYEQYF.

This rearrangement joins TRBV30 to TRBJ2-7; TRBD1 might be the D (6 bases). V was trimmed by 4 bases and J by 4 bases, leaving 20 bases between them. CDR3 length: 15 residues. Germline V CDR1 and CDR2: GTSNPN, SVGIG (reference sequence). The CDR3 here is CAWTFHRERGYEQYF. The CDR3 DNA reads as TGTGCCTGGACCTTCCACAGGGAACGGGGATACGAGCAGTACTTC.

The rearrangement links TRBV9 to TRBJ1-2; D may be TRBD1 (5 bases). Trimming removed 0 bases at V and 4 bases at J, with 13 bases between. Per germline, CDR1 SGDLS and CDR2 YYNGEE. This CDR3 is 15 amino acids long. The CDR3 sequence: CASSVVKGFGYGYTF. Written as DNA, the CDR3 is TGTGCCAGCAGCGTAGTAAAGGGGTTTGGCTATGGCTACACCTTC.

The table lists this clone with a count of one. The chain recombines TRBV11-2 with TRBJ1-1; D is unclear. Germline CDR1 SGHAT, CDR2 FQNNGV. The CDR3 length is 13 residues. V was shortened by 3 bases and J by 2 bases, with 7 bases between the two germline ends. The chain's CDR3 is CASSFKINTEAFF. CDR3 DNA: TGTGCCAGCAGCTTTAAAATCAACACTGAAGCTTTCTTT. The full variable domain, in which reference TRBV11-2 and TRBJ1-1 provide the parts outside the CDR3, is EAGVAQSPRYKIIEKRQSVAFWCNPISGHATLYWYQQILGQGPKLLIQFQNNGVVDDSQLPKDRFSAERLKGVDSTLKIQPAKLEDSAVYLCASSFKINTEAFFGQGTRLTVV.

The V and J genes are TRBV27 and TRBJ2-3; tentatively, D is TRBD1 (6 bases). The CDR3 covers 14 residues. V was shortened by 2 bases and J by 1 base, with 7 bases between the two germline ends. CDR1 and CDR2 from the germline V gene are MNHEY and SMNVEV (reference sequence). The CDR3 reads CASSLRQGTDTQYF. In DNA, the CDR3 is TGTGCCAGCAGTTTACGACAGGGCACAGATACGCAGTATTTT.

The chain recombines TRBV27 with TRBJ2-3; no firm D call. Per germline, CDR1 MNHEY and CDR2 SMNVEV (reference sequence). Trimming pared 0 bases from V and 0 bases from J, leaving 10 bases between. This CDR3 comprises 16 residues. The chain's CDR3 is CASSLSAGSSTDTQYF. In nucleotides, the CDR3 is TGTGCCAGCAGTTTATCAGCCGGTTCTAGCACAGATACGCAGTATTTT.

The chain's CDR3 is CASSAGTVNTEAFF. DNA of the CDR3: TGTGCCAGCAGCGCAGGGACAGTGAACACTGAAGCTTTCTTT. The gene calls are TRBV9 and TRBJ1-1, with TRBD1 identical over 7 bases. The CDR3 loop spans 14 amino acids. V shed 3 bases, J shed 0 bases, and the junction held 2 bases outside the gene matches. The germline gives CDR1 SGDLS, CDR2 YYNGEE.

V is TRBV5-4 and J is TRBJ2-7; TRBD2 agrees at 11 bases. CDR3 length: 17 residues. CDR1 and CDR2 from the germline V gene are SGHNT and YYREEE (reference sequence). The junction had 6 bases not matched to a gene; V was cut back by 1 base and J by 0 bases. The CDR3 spells CASSLTSGSGDSYEQYF. The CDR3 DNA reads TGTGCCAGCAGCTTGACTAGCGGGAGCGGCGACTCCTACGAGCAGTACTTC.

J is TRBJ2-2 and V is TRBV27; D is unresolved. Trimming took off 1 base at V and 5 bases at J, with 11 bases between the two ends. The germline V gene encodes CDR1 MNHEY and CDR2 SMNVEV (reference sequence). CDR3 length: 15 residues. The CDR3 DNA reads as TGTGCCAGCAGTTTATTGTTAGGGCCAACCGGGGAGCTGTTTTTT. This translates into CASSLLLGPTGELFF.

The gene calls are TRBV25-1 and TRBJ1-5; TRBD1 is a possible D gene (6 bases). Trimming shortened V by 3 bases and J by 7 bases, and 10 bases separated the two germline ends. Germline-derived CDR1 and CDR2 are MGHDK and SYGVNS. The CDR3 length is 13 residues. CDR3 DNA: TGTGCCAGCAGTGATCAAGGGGGACAGCCCCAGCATTTT. Amino acid sequence: CASSDQGGQPQHF.

The genes are TRBV5-6 and TRBJ1-2; the D is unclear. Trimming removed 4 bases at V and 4 bases at J, with 11 bases between. The CDR3 is 13 amino acids. Germline CDR1 SGHDT, CDR2 YYEEEE. CDR3 amino acids: CASSGPEFYGYTF. The DNA for the CDR3 is TGTGCCAGCAGCGGACCCGAATTCTATGGCTACACCTTC. Together with reference TRBV5-6 and TRBJ1-2, the CDR3 gives the full variable domain: DAGVTQSPTHLIKTRGQQVTLRCSPKSGHDTVSWYQQALGQGPQFIFQYYEEEERQRGNFPDRFSGHQFPNYSSELNVNALLLGDSALYLCASSGPEFYGYTFGSGTRLTVV.

This chain links TRBV28 with TRBJ1-1; 7 bases map to TRBD1. J gave up 1 base and V 5 bases, and 7 bases lay outside the gene matches. Per the germline V gene, CDR1 is MDHEN and CDR2 is SYDVKM. The CDR3 totals 15 residues. CDR3 DNA sequence: TGTGCCAGCAGTCGTCTACAGGGGACGAACACTGAAGCTTTCTTT. As protein: CASSRLQGTNTEAFF.

The chain couples TRBV9 to TRBJ2-2; 11 nucleotides align to TRBD2. V lost 3 bases and J lost 3; bases outside the gene matches: 4. CDR1 is SGDLS, CDR2 YYNGEE, per germline. The CDR3 loop spans 16 amino acids. CDR3 coding DNA: TGTGCCAGCAGCGAGACTAGCGGGATTGACACCGGGGAGCTGTTTTTT. Its translation: CASSETSGIDTGELFF.

The chain has TRBV27 and TRBJ2-7; TRBD1 might be the D (6 bases). V lost 4 bases, J lost 2 bases, and 9 bases lay in between. The CDR3 is made up of 13 amino acids. Germline V gene lookup returns CDR1 MNHEY and CDR2 SMNVEV (reference sequence). CDR3 DNA sequence: TGTGCCAGCAGTTCAGGGGTCCCCTACGAGCAGTACTTC. The encoded protein is CASSSGVPYEQYF.

This chain joins TRBV13 and TRBJ2-7; tentative D call: TRBD1 (6 bases). Germline-derived CDR1 and CDR2 are PRHDT and FYEKMQ (reference sequence). This CDR3 is built from 15 residues. Between the trimmed V and J ends, which lost 0 bases and 2 bases, there was a span of 11 bases. The CDR3 sequence: CASSLGTGFTYEQYF. CDR3 bases: TGTGCCAGCAGCTTAGGGACAGGCTTTACCTACGAGCAGTACTTC.

A single count supports this clone. The rearrangement links TRBV6-5 to TRBJ2-5; tentative D call: TRBD2 (5 bases). The V end was cut by 7 bases, the J end by 4 bases, with 19 bases between. Germline lookup yields CDR1 MNHEY and CDR2 SVGAGI. CDR3 size: 15 residues. CDR3 DNA: TGTGCCAGCAAAAAGGCCTGGGTGGGAGTAGAGACCCAGTACTTC. Its translation: CASKKAWVGVETQYF.

J is TRBJ2-5 and V is TRBV5-1; perhaps TRBD1 as D (6 bases). The germline CDR1 and CDR2 sequences are SGHRS and YFSETQ. CDR3 length equals 16 residues. V lost 0 bases and J 2 bases, leaving 14 bases between the germline ends. The CDR3 reads CASSLGEPGQQETQYF. As DNA, the CDR3 is TGCGCCAGCAGCTTGGGGGAACCGGGACAACAAGAGACCCAGTACTTC.

The chain links TRBV4-1 to TRBJ1-1; the match to TRBD1 covers 9 bases. The CDR3 sequence is 15 residues long. Germline trimming cut 0 bases from V and 5 bases from J; bases unmatched to any gene: 4. Germline V gene data show CDR1 as MGHRA and CDR2 as YSYEKL. DNA for the CDR3: TGCGCCAGCAGCCAAGAGGGACAGGGAGGGACTGAAGCTTTCTTT. Translation gives CASSQEGQGGTEAFF.